This T cell receptor (beta chain) was captured by sequencing in a study of CD8+ T cells in alopecia areata. Turning to this clone: The antigen is undetermined.

Lesional scalp tissue (obtained by punch biopsy) and peripheral blood were collected from alopecia areata patients. The CDR3 loop spans 14 amino acids. Germline CDR1 SGDLS, CDR2 YYNGEE. The trim removed 2 bases at V and 7 bases at J, leaving 9 bases unmatched. Extracted RNA was reverse transcribed, and the resulting cDNA served as sequencing template. Profiling relied on immunoSEQ multiplex PCR, and the TCRdb table lists in-frame clones only, not all of them. This table holds approximately 29,000 clones, about 83% found once. Study observations and caveats: Whereas mice showed it more clearly, TCR sharing across patients was murkier, possibly because of HLA. Clonality in lesional scalp, especially alopecia totalis/universalis, exceeded that of normal scalp.

The sequence derives from a human donor with alopecia areata. The sample consisted of NKG2D-low CD8+ T cells sorted from blood. The V call is TRBV9, the J call TRBJ2-7, with 7 bases that match TRBD1. The CDR3 loop is CASSVGTGVKEQYF. The CDR3 bases are TGTGCCAGCAGCGTGGGCACAGGGGTGAAGGAGCAGTACTTC. The whole variable domain, filled in from reference TRBV9 and TRBJ2-7, reads DSGVTQTPKHLITATGQRVTLRCSPRSGDLSVYWYQQSLDQGLQFLIQYYNGEERAKGNILERFSAQQFPDLHSELNLSSLELGDSALYFCASSVGTGVKEQYFGPGTRLTVT.